The T cell receptor beta chain described here comes from a study of T-cell memory formation after mild COVID-19. At the level of the study: Largely, TCR clusters stayed within a single donor.

Notes on the study in general: The study found balanced CD4/CD8 in clones contracting day 15 to 85 and a CD4+ lean in later expanders. Pre-infection memory held some responding clones, suggesting pre-existing cross-reactive T cells responded.

The V end was cut by 8 bases, the J end by 3 bases, with 14 bases between. From germline, CDR1 is MNHEY and CDR2 SVGEGT. CDR3 length equals 13 residues. 5'RACE, which relied on constant-segment primers, yielded TCR alpha and TCR beta cDNA libraries carrying sample barcodes and UMIs. TCRdb reprocessed the 5' RACE reads with MiXCR, giving one entry per CDR3 protein. The sample holds some 330,000 distinct CDR3 sequences, 20% to 25% seen once. In regard to this clonotype: Its antigen is currently unknown.

V is TRBV6-2 or TRBV6-3 and J is TRBJ2-7; TRBD2 might be the D (5 bases). The material sequenced was PBMCs or a T cell subset sorted from them (not recorded which). The origin of this receptor is an adult woman who had mild COVID-19 (a few samples of this study predate the infection). Cell type and time point are not known. CDR3 sequence reads: CASEGGLLYEQYF. The CDR3 nucleotides are TGTGCCAGCGAAGGAGGATTGCTCTACGAGCAGTACTTC.